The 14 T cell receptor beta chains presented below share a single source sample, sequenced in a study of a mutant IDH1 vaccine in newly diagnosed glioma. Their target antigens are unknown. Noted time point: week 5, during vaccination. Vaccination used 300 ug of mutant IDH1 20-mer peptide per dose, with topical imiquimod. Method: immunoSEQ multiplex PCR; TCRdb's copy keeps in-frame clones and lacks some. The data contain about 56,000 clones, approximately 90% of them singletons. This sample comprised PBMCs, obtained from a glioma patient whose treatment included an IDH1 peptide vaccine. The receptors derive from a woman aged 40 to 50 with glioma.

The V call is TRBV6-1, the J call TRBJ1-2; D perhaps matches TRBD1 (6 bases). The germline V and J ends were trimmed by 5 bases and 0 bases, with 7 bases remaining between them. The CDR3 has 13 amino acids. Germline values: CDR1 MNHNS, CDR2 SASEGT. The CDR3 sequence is CASSSGANYGYTF. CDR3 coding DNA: TGTGCCAGCAGTTCAGGGGCTAACTATGGCTACACCTTC.

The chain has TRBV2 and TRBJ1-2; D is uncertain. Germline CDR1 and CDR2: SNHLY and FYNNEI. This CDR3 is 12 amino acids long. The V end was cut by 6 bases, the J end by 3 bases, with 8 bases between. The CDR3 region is CASSHRYYGYTF. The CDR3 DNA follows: TGTGCCAGCAGCCACCGTTACTATGGCTACACCTTC.

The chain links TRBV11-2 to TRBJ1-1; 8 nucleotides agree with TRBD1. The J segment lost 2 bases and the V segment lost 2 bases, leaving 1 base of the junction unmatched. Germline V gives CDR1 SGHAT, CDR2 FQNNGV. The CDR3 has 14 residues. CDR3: CASSLTGGNTEAFF. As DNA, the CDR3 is TGTGCCAGCAGCTTAACAGGGGGTAACACTGAAGCTTTCTTT.

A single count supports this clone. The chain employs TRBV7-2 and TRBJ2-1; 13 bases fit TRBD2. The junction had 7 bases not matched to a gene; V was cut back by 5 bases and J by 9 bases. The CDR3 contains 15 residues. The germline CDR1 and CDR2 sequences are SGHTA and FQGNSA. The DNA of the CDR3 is TGTGCCAGCAGCAAACTAGCGGGAGGGCGGGTTGAGCAGTTCTTC. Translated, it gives CASSKLAGGRVEQFF.

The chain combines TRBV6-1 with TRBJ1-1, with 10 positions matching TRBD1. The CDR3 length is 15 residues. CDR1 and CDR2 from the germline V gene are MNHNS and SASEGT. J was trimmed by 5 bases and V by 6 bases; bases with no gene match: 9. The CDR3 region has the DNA TGTGCCAGCAGATTTGGGACAGGGGTCATAACTGAAGCTTTCTTT. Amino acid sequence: CASRFGTGVITEAFF.

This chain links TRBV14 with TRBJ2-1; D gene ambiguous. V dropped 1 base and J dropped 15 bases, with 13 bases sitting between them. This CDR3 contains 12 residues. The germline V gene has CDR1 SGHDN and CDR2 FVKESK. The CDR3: CASSQGAQRWFF. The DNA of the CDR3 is TGTGCCAGCAGCCAAGGGGCCCAAAGGTGGTTCTTC.

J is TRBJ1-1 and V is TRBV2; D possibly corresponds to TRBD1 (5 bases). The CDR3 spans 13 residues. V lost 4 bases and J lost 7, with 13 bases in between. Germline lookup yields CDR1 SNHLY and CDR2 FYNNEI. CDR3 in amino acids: CASSVIDRLEAFF. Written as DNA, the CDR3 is TGTGCCAGCAGTGTGATCGACAGACTTGAAGCTTTCTTT.

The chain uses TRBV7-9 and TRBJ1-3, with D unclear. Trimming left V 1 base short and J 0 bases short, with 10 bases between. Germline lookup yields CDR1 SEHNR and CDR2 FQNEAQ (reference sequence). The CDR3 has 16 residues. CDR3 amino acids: CASSLEADLSGNTIYF. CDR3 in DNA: TGTGCCAGCAGCTTAGAGGCAGATCTCTCTGGAAACACCATATATTTT.

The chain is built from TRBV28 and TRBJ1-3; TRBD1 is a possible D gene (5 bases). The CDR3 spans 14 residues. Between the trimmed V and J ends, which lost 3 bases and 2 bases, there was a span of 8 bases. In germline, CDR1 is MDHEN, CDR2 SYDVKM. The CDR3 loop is CASSLWGTGNTIYF. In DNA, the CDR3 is TGTGCCAGCAGTTTGTGGGGGACTGGAAACACCATATATTTT.

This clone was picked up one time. The CDR3 here is CSARDRDLEYF. CDR3 bases: TGCAGTGCTAGAGATAGGGACTTAGAGTACTTC. This chain links TRBV20-1 with TRBJ2-4; maybe TRBD2 (6 bases). Germline V CDR1 and CDR2: DFQATT, SNEGSKA (reference sequence). This CDR3 has 11 residues. V lost 0 bases and J 14 bases, leaving 11 bases between the germline ends.

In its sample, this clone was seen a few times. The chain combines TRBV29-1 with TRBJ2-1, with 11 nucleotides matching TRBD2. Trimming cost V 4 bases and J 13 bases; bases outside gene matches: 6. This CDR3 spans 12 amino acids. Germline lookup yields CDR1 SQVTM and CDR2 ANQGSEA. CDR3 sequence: CSVASGGPFQFF. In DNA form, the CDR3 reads TGCAGCGTTGCTAGCGGGGGGCCGTTCCAGTTCTTC.

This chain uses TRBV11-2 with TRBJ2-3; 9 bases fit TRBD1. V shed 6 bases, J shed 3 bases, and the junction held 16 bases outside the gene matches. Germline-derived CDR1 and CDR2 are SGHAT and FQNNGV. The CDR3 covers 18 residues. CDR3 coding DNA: TGTGCCAGCAGACCGACCCCCGGGACAGGGAGACAGACAGATACGCAGTATTTT. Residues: CASRPTPGTGRQTDTQYF.

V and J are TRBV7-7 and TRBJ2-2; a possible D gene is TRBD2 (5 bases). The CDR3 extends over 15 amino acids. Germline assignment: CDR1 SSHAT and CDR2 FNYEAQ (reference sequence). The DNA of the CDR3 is TGTGCTAGCCGCGTCGGGCCTAGCCATTCTGGGGAGCTGTTTTTT. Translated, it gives CASRVGPSHSGELFF.

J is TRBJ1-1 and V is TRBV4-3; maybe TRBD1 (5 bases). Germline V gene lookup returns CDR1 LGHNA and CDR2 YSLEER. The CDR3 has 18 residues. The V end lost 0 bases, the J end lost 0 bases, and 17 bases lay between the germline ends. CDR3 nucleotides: TGCGCCAGCAGCCAAGAATCCGCGGGGACGGTGATGAACACTGAAGCTTTCTTT. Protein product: CASSQESAGTVMNTEAFF.